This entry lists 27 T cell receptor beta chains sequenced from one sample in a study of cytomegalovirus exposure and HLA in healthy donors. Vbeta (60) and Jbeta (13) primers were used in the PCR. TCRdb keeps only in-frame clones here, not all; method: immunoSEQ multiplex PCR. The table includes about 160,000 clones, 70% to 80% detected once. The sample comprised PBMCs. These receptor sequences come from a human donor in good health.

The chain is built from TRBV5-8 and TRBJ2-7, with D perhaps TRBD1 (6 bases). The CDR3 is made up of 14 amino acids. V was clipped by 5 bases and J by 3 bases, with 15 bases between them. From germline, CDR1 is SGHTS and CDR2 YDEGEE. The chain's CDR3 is CASSRQGLLYEQYF. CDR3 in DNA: TGTGCCAGCAGTCGCCAGGGGCTCCTCTACGAGCAGTACTTC.

The chain's CDR3 is CASSKNRGSYNEQFF. The CDR3 coding sequence is TGTGCCAGCAGCAAAAACAGGGGATCCTACAATGAGCAGTTCTTC. V is TRBV7-9 and J is TRBJ2-1, with 7 nucleotides matching TRBD1. CDR3 length equals 15 residues. V shed 5 bases and J 1 base; nucleotides not matched to a gene: 5. Germline V lookup: CDR1 SEHNR, CDR2 FQNEAQ (reference sequence).

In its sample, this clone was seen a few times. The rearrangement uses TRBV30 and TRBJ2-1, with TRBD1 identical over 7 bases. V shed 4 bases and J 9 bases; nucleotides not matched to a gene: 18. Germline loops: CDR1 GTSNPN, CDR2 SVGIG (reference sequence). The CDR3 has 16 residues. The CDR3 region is CAWIHGTELRASEQFF. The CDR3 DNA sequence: TGTGCCTGGATACACGGGACAGAACTCCGAGCGAGTGAGCAGTTCTTC.

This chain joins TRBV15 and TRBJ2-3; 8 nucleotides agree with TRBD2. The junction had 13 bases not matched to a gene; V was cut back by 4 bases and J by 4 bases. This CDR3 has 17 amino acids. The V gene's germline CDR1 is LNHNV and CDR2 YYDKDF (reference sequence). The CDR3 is CATSTRGGGRTSDTQYF. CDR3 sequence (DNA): TGTGCCACCAGCACCCGGGGAGGCGGGAGGACCTCAGATACGCAGTATTTT.

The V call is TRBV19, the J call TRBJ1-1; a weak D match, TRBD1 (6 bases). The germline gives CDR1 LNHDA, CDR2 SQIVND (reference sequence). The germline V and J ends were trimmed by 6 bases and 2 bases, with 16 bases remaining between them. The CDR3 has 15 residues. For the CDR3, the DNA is TGTGCCAGTAGCCCGTGGGACACGCTTAACACTGAAGCTTTCTTT. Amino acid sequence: CASSPWDTLNTEAFF.

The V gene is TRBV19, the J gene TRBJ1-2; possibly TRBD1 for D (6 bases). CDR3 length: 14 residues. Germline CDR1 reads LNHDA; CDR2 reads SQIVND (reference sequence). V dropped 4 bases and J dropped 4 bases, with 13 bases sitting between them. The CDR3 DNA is TGTGCCAGTAGTACTCTACAGGGTTCCTATGGCTACACCTTC. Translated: CASSTLQGSYGYTF. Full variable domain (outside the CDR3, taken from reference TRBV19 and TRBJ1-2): DGGITQSPKYLFRKEGQNVTLSCEQNLNHDAMYWYRQDPGQGLRLIYYSQIVNDFQKGDIAEGYSVSREKKESFPLTVTSAQKNPTAFYLCASSTLQGSYGYTFGSGTRLTVV.

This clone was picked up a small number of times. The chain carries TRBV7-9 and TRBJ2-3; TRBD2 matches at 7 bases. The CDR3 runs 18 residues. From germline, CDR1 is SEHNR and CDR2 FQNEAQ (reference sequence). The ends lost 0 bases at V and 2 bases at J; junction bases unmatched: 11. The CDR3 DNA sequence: TGTGCCAGCAGCTTAGCGGTTAGGCTAGCGGACCCCACAGATACGCAGTATTTT. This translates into CASSLAVRLADPTDTQYF.

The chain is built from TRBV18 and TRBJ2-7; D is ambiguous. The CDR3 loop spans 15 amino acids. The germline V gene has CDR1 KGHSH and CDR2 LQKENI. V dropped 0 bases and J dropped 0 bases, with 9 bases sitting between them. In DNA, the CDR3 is TGTGCCAGCTCACCACCGGGCCTGAGCTCCTACGAGCAGTACTTC. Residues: CASSPPGLSSYEQYF. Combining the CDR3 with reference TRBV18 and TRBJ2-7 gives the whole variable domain NAGVMQNPRHLVRRRGQEARLRCSPMKGHSHVYWYRQLPEEGLKFMVYLQKENIIDESGMPKERFSAEFPKEGPSILRIQQVVRGDSAAYFCASSPPGLSSYEQYFGPGTRLTVT.

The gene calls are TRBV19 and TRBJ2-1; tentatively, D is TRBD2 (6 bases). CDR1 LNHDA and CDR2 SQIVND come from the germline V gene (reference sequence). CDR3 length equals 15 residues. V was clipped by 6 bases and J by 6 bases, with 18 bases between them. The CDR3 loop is CASSTGLRSPNEQFF. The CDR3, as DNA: TGTGCCAGTAGCACAGGACTACGATCCCCCAATGAGCAGTTCTTC.

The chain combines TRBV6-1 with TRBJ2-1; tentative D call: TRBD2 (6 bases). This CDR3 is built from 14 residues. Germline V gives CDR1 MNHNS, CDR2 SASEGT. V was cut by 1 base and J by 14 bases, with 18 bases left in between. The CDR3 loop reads CASSEEGFSGLEFF. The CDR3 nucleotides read TGTGCCAGCAGTGAAGAGGGGTTTAGCGGACTGGAGTTCTTC.

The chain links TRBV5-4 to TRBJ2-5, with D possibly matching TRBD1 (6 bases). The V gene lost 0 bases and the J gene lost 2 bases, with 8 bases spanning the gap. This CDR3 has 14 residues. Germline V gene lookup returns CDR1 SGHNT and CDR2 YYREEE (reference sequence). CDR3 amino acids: CASSLGQEQETQYF. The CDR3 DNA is TGTGCCAGCAGCTTGGGACAGGAGCAAGAGACCCAGTACTTC.

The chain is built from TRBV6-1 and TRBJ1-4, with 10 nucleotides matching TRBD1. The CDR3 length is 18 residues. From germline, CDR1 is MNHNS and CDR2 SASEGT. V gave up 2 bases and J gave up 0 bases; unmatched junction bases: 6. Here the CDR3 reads CASSELGTGDATNEKLFF. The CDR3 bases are TGTGCCAGCAGTGAACTCGGGACAGGGGACGCAACTAATGAAAAACTGTTTTTT.

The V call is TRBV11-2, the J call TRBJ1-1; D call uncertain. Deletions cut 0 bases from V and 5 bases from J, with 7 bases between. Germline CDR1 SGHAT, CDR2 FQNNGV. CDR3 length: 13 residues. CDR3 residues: CASSLDRTTEAFF. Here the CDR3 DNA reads TGTGCCAGCAGCTTAGACAGGACTACTGAAGCTTTCTTT. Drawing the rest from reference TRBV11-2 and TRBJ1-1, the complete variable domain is EAGVAQSPRYKIIEKRQSVAFWCNPISGHATLYWYQQILGQGPKLLIQFQNNGVVDDSQLPKDRFSAERLKGVDSTLKIQPAKLEDSAVYLCASSLDRTTEAFFGQGTRLTVV.

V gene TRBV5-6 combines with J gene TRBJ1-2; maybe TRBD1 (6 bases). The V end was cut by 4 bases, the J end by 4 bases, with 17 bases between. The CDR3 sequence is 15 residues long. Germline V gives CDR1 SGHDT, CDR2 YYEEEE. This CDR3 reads CASSPGQPTFYGYTF. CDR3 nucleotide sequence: TGTGCCAGCAGCCCTGGACAGCCCACCTTCTATGGCTACACCTTC.

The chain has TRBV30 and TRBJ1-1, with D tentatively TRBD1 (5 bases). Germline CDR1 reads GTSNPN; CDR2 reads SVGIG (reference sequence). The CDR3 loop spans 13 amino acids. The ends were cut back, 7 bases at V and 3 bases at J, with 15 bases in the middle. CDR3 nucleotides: TGTGCCTTCACTGGGGGGTGGGACACTGAAGCTTTCTTT. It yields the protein CAFTGGWDTEAFF.

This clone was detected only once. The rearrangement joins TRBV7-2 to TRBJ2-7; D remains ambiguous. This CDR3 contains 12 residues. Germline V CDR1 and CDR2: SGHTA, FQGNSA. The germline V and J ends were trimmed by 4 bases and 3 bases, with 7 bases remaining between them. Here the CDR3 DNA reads TGTGCCAGCAGCTCAAACAACTACGAGCAGTACTTC. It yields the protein CASSSNNYEQYF. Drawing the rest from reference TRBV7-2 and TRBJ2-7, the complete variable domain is GAGVSQSPSNKVTEKGKDVELRCDPISGHTALYWYRQSLGQGLEFLIYFQGNSAPDKSGLPSDRFSAERTGGSVSTLTIQRTQQEDSAVYLCASSSNNYEQYFGPGTRLTVT.

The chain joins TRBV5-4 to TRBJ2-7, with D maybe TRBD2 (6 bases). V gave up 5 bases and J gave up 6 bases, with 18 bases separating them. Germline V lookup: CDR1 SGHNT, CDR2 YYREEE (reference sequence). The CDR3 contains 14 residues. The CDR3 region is CASRPWDGGCEQYF. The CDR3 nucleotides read TGTGCCAGCAGGCCCTGGGACGGAGGGTGCGAGCAGTACTTC.

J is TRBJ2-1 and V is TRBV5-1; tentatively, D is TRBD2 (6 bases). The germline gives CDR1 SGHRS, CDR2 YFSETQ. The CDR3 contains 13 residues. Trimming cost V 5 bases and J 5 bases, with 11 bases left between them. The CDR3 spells CASRVRGDNEQFF. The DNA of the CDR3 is TGCGCCAGCAGAGTGCGGGGTGACAATGAGCAGTTCTTC.

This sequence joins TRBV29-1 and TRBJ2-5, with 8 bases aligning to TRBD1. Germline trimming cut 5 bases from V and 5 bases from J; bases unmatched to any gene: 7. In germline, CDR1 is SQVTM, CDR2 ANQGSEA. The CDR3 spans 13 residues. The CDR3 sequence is CSVQGAGGETQYF. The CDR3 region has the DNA TGCAGCGTTCAGGGGGCCGGCGGGGAGACCCAGTACTTC. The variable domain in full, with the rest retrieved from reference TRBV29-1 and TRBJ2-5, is SAVISQKPSRDICQRGTSLTIQCQVDSQVTMMFWYRQQPGQSLTLIATANQGSEATYESGFVIDKFPISRPNLTFSTLTVSNMSPEDSSIYLCSVQGAGGETQYFGPGTRLLVL.

This chain's CDR3 is CATSRDTSASYEQYF. Written as DNA, the CDR3 is TGTGCCACCAGCAGAGATACGAGCGCTTCCTACGAGCAGTACTTC. The chain has TRBV15 and TRBJ2-7; D call uncertain. Deletions cut 0 bases from V and 1 base from J, with 10 bases between. This CDR3 region has 15 residues. Germline V gene data show CDR1 as LNHNV and CDR2 as YYDKDF (reference sequence).

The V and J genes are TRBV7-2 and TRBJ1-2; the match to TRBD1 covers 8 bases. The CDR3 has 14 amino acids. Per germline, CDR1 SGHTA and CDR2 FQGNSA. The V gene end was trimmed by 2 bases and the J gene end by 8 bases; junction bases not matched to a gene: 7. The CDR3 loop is CASSLSQGAGGYTF. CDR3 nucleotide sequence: TGTGCCAGCAGCTTATCGCAGGGGGCGGGGGGCTACACCTTC.

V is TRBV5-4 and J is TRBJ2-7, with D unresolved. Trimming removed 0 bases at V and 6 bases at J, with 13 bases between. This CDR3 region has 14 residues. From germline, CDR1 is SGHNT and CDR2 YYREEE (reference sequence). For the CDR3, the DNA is TGTGCCAGCAGCTTGGCCGCTCAGGCCGGCGAGCAGTACTTC. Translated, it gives CASSLAAQAGEQYF.

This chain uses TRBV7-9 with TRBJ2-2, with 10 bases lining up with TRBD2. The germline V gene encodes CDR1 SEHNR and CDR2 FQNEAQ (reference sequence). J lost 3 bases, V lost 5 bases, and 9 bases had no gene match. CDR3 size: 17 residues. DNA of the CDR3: TGTGCCAGCAGCGGCCAGCGGGAGGGCCCGGACACCGGGGAGCTGTTTTTT. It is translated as CASSGQREGPDTGELFF.

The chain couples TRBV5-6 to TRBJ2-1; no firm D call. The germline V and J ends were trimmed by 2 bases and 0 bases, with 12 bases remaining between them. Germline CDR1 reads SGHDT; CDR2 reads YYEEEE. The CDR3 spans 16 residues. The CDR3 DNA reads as TGTGCCAGCAGCTTTATTCAGGTAGGCTCCTACAATGAGCAGTTCTTC. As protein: CASSFIQVGSYNEQFF.

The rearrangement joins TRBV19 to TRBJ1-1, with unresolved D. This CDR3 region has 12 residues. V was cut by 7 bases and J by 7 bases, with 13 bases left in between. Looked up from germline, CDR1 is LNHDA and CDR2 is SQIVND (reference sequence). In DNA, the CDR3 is TGTGCCAGTATGGAGGGAGCAGTTGAAGCTTTCTTT. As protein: CASMEGAVEAFF.

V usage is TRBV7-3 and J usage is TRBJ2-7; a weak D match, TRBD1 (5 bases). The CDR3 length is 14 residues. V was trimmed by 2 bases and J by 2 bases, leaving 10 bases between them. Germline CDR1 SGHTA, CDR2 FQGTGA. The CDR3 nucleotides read TGTGCCAGCAGCTTAGGGGCTTTCGCCTACGAGCAGTACTTC. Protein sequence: CASSLGAFAYEQYF.

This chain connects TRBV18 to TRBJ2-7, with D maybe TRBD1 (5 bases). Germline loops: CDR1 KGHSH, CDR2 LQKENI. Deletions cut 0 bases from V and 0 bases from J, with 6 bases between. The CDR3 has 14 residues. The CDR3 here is CASSPPDSSYEQYF. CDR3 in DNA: TGTGCCAGCTCACCACCCGACAGCTCCTACGAGCAGTACTTC.